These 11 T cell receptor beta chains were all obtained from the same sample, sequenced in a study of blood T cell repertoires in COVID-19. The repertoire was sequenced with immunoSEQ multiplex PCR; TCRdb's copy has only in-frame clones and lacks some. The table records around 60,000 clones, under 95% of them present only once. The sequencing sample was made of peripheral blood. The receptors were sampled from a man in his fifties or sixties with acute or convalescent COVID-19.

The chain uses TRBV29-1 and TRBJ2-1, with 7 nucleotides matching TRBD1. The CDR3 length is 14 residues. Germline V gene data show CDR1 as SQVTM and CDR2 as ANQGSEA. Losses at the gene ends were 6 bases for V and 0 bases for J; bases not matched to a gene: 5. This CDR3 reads CSVLGTVSYNEQFF. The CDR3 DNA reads TGCAGCGTGCTCGGGACAGTCTCCTACAATGAGCAGTTCTTC.

CDR3 residues: CASSFGDRGAVDTQYF. The CDR3, as DNA: TGCGCCAGCAGCTTTGGGGACAGGGGCGCGGTAGATACGCAGTATTTT. This chain links TRBV5-1 with TRBJ2-3; TRBD1 aligns across 10 bases. Trimming at V came to 2 bases and at J to 5 bases, leaving 8 bases not matched to a gene. The germline gives CDR1 SGHRS, CDR2 YFSETQ. CDR3 size: 16 residues. Combining the CDR3 with reference TRBV5-1 and TRBJ2-3 gives the whole variable domain KAGVTQTPRYLIKTRGQQVTLSCSPISGHRSVSWYQQTPGQGLQFLFEYFSETQRNKGNFPGRFSGRQFSNSRSEMNVSTLELGDSALYLCASSFGDRGAVDTQYFGPGTRLTVL.

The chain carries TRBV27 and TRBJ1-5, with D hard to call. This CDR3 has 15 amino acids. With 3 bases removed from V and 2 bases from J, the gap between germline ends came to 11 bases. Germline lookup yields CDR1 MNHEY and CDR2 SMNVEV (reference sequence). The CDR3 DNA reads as TGTGCCAGCAGTTTTCGTGCAGAAGGCAATCAGCCCCAGCATTTT. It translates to CASSFRAEGNQPQHF.

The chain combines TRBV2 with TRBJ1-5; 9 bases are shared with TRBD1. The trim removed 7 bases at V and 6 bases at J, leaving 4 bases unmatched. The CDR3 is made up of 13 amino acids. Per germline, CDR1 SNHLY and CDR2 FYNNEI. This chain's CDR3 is CASKTGGFQPQHF. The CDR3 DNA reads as TGTGCCAGCAAGACAGGGGGTTTTCAGCCCCAGCATTTT.

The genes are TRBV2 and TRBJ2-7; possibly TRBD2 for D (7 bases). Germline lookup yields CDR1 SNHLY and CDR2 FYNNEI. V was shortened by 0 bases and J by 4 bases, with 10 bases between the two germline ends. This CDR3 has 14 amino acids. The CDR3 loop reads CASSEAGGPYEQYF. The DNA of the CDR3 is TGTGCCAGCAGTGAAGCGGGGGGGCCGTACGAGCAGTACTTC.

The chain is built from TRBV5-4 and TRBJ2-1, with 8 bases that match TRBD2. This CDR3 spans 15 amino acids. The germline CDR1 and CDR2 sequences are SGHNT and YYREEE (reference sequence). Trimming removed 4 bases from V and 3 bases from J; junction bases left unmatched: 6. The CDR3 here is CASSLGTRYYNEQFF. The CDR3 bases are TGTGCCAGCAGCCTCGGGACTAGGTACTACAATGAGCAGTTCTTC.

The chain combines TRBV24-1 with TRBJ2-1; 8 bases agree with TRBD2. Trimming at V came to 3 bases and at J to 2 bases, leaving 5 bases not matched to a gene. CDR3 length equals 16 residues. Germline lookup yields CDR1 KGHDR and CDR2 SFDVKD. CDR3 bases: TGTGCCACCAGTGATCTGATAGCGGGGACCTACAATGAGCAGTTCTTC. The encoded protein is CATSDLIAGTYNEQFF.

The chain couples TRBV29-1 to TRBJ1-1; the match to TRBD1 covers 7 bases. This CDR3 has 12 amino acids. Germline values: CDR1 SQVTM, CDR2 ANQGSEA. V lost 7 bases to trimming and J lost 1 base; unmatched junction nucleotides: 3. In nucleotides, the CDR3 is TGCAGCGGCCGACAGGGGAACACTGAAGCTTTCTTT. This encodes CSGRQGNTEAFF.

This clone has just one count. The CDR3 reads CASSVGGGGAVMAQYF. In DNA form, the CDR3 reads TGTGCCAGCAGCGTAGGCGGCGGGGGGGCAGTCATGGCGCAGTATTTT. The chain employs TRBV9 and TRBJ2-3, with 9 bases lining up with TRBD2. J lost 10 bases, V lost 0 bases, and 12 bases had no gene match. The CDR3 runs to 16 residues. Germline V gene lookup returns CDR1 SGDLS and CDR2 YYNGEE.

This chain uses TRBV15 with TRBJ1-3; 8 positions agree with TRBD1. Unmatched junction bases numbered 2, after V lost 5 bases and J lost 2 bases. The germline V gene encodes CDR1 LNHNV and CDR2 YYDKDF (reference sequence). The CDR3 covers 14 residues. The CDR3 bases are TGTGCCACCAGCTCCAGGGGGCCTGGAAACACCATATATTTT. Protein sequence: CATSSRGPGNTIYF.

CDR3 in amino acids: CASSLGSSGGSMEQFF. The CDR3 DNA follows: TGCGCCAGCAGCTTGGGATCTAGCGGGGGCTCCATGGAGCAGTTCTTC. The rearrangement links TRBV5-1 to TRBJ2-1; 10 bases map to TRBD2. Germline CDR1 reads SGHRS; CDR2 reads YFSETQ. V lost 0 bases and J lost 10; bases outside the gene matches: 10. This CDR3 is 16 amino acids long.